This T cell receptor beta chain comes out of a study of identical twins. The table lists this clonotype with a few counts. TCRdb re-analysed the 5' RACE reads in MiXCR, keeping a single row per CDR3 protein. The repertoire holds 550,000 to 800,000 distinct CDR3 sequences, with just over 7% as singletons. Germline loops: CDR1 LGHDT, CDR2 YNNKEL (reference sequence). The CDR3 covers 14 residues. V lost 1 base and J lost 6; bases outside the gene matches: 2. These same data were also listed under a study on yellow fever vaccine responses in identical twins.

V usage is TRBV3-1 and J usage is TRBJ2-2; 7 bases agree with TRBD1. The clonotype comes from a woman aged 18-30 years in good health. Sequenced: PBMCs. CDR3 residues: CASSQVGQAGELFF. The CDR3 bases are TGTGCCAGCAGCCAAGTCGGACAGGCCGGGGAGCTGTTTTTT. Full variable domain (rest looked up from reference TRBV3-1 and TRBJ2-2): DTAVSQTPKYLVTQMGNDKSIKCEQNLGHDTMYWYKQDSKKFLKIMFSYNNKELIINETVPNRFSPKSPDKAHLNLHINSLELGDSAVYFCASSQVGQAGELFFGEGSRLTVL.